The present TCR beta chain was sequenced within a study of T cells in Graves' hyperthyroidism and ophthalmopathy. Germline assignment: CDR1 SGHTA and CDR2 FQGNSA. The CDR3 runs to 15 residues. Deletions cut 3 bases from V and 1 base from J, with 12 bases between. Amplification yielded TCR beta CDR3 regions, with RNA transcripts as the source. The HTBI primer set was used in a first-round RT-PCR of the TCR CDR3. TCRdb passed the multiplex PCR reads through MiXCR, listing each CDR3 protein once. The sample has approximately 530,000 distinct CDR3 sequences, 15% to 20% seen once; the top ten hold 40% to 50%. This clonotype was counted ten times or more.

The rearrangement uses TRBV7-2 and TRBJ1-1, with D unresolved. The sample taken for sequencing was blood. The receptor was isolated from a man in his forties with Graves' ophthalmopathy. The CDR3 loop is CASSFGGPANTEAFF. DNA for the CDR3: TGTGCCAGCAGCTTTGGCGGACCCGCGAACACTGAAGCTTTCTTT.